This T cell receptor beta chain was sequenced for a study of shared clonotypes between healthy human individuals. Assay: immunoSEQ multiplex PCR; the TCRdb copy retains only in-frame clones and omits some. The sample holds about 1 million clones; about 75% are singletons and the top ten take approximately 1.5%. Concerning this clone itself: No antigen is known for it.

General study findings and limits: Researchers found naive subsets generally carried larger estimated richness than memory subsets.

Germline CDR1 reads LGHNA; CDR2 reads YSLEER. J lost 5 bases, V lost 3 bases, and 3 bases had no gene match. CDR3 size: 15 residues. The sample consisted of memory CD4+ T cells sorted from blood. As for subset: CD45RA-negative fraction. The receptor was derived from a young man in good health. The rearrangement joins TRBV4-3 to TRBJ2-4, with TRBD2 identical over 11 bases. The CDR3 here is CASSQLAGGENIQYF. For the CDR3, the DNA is TGCGCCAGCAGCCAGTTAGCGGGGGGGGAAAACATTCAGTACTTC.